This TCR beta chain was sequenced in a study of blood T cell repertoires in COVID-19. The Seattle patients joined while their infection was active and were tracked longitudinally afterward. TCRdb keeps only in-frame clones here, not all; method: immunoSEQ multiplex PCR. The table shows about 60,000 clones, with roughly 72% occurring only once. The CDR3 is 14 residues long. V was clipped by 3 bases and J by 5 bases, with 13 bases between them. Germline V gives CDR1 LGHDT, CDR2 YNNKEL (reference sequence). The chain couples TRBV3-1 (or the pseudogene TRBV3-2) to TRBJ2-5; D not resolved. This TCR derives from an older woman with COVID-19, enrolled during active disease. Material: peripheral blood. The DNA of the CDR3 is TGTGCCAGCAGCCATGCGGTACAACGGGAGACCCAGTACTTC. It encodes CASSHAVQRETQYF.